The 31 T cell receptor beta chains below all came from one sample that was sequenced in a study of blood T cells in healthy people across ages. Primers used in a second PCR of roughly 6 to 11 cycles were a sample-barcoded 5' primer and a J-beta primer mix. One entry per CDR3 protein results from TCRdb running MiXCR on the 5' RACE reads. The table shows about 680,000 distinct CDR3 sequences, with over 45% occurring only once. The sample was blood. The receptors here all came from a woman in her sixties or seventies in good health.

This clonotype showed up many times. The chain links TRBV11-2 to TRBJ2-7; no firm D call. The germline V gene encodes CDR1 SGHAT and CDR2 FQNNGV. The CDR3 is 15 residues long. Trimming took 8 bases from V and 1 from J, leaving 18 bases between them. CDR3: CASRVSVEESYEQYF. CDR3 in DNA: TGTGCCAGCCGTGTTTCGGTCGAAGAATCCTACGAGCAGTACTTC.

This clonotype was counted a few times. The chain joins TRBV7-9 to TRBJ2-4, with 7 nucleotides matching TRBD1. TRBJ2-7 matches the DNA end more closely, so the J call is doubtful. CDR3 size: 12 residues. Germline CDR1 reads SEHNR; CDR2 reads FQNEAQ (reference sequence). The CDR3 protein is CASSITGVEQYF. The CDR3 DNA sequence: TGTGCCAGCAGCATCACAGGGGTCGAGCAGTACTTC.

V and J are TRBV11-2 and TRBJ2-1, with D possibly being TRBD2 (5 bases). With 4 bases removed from V and 6 bases from J, the gap between germline ends came to 16 bases. Germline V gives CDR1 SGHAT, CDR2 FQNNGV. This CDR3 contains 15 residues. The CDR3 here is CASSSLLEGSNEQFF. CDR3 in DNA: TGTGCCAGCAGCTCCCTGCTCGAGGGAAGCAATGAGCAGTTCTTC.

This clonotype has just a few counts. The rearrangement links TRBV15 to TRBJ2-5, with TRBD2 matching over 7 bases. This CDR3 spans 15 amino acids. Looked up from germline, CDR1 is LNHNV and CDR2 is YYDKDF (reference sequence). Trimming at V came to 2 bases and at J to 5 bases, leaving 8 bases not matched to a gene. The CDR3: CATSRRTRFLETQYF. The CDR3 DNA sequence: TGTGCCACCAGCAGACGGACTAGATTTCTGGAGACCCAGTACTTC.

This rearrangement joins TRBV6-5 to TRBJ2-1; D possibly corresponds to TRBD2 (6 bases). The germline V gene encodes CDR1 MNHEY and CDR2 SVGAGI. Trimming removed 5 bases at V and 8 bases at J, with 22 bases between. The CDR3 length is 16 residues. CDR3 sequence: CASSHPSERINYEQFF. CDR3 bases: TGTGCCAGCAGTCACCCTAGCGAGAGAATCAACTATGAGCAGTTCTTC.

The chain has TRBV7-9 and TRBJ2-7; 9 nucleotides match TRBD1. J lost 6 bases, V lost 5 bases, and 8 bases had no gene match. The CDR3 has 14 residues. Germline V gene data show CDR1 as SEHNR and CDR2 as FQNEAQ (reference sequence). This CDR3 is CASSGPGQGCEQYF. CDR3 bases: TGTGCCAGCAGCGGGCCGGGACAGGGATGCGAGCAGTACTTC.

This clonotype was counted only a few times. The chain carries TRBV5-1 and TRBJ2-5; 12 bases fit TRBD2. V was clipped by 7 bases and J by 5 bases; unmatched bases: 9. The CDR3 consists of 15 residues. Germline CDR1 is SGHRS and CDR2 is YFSETQ. CDR3 bases: TGCGCCAGCGGATCTAGCGGGAGGGTCGAGGAGACCCAGTACTTC. It encodes CASGSSGRVEETQYF.

This clonotype has just a few counts. V usage is TRBV15 and J usage is TRBJ2-7; TRBD2 agrees at 10 bases. The CDR3 is 15 residues long. Germline CDR1 reads LNHNV; CDR2 reads YYDKDF (reference sequence). The ends lost 0 bases at V and 3 bases at J; junction bases unmatched: 2. CDR3 in DNA: TGTGCCACCAGCAGAGAGGTAGCGGGAGGCTACGAGCAGTACTTC. Its translation is CATSREVAGGYEQYF.

The chain joins TRBV20-1 to TRBJ2-7; a possible D gene is TRBD1 (5 bases). V was clipped by 5 bases and J by 0 bases, with 14 bases between them. The germline V gene encodes CDR1 DFQATT and CDR2 SNEGSKA (reference sequence). The CDR3 runs 14 residues. CDR3 amino acids: CSAHRAGNSYEQYF. The CDR3 region has the DNA TGCAGTGCTCACCGGGCAGGGAACTCCTACGAGCAGTACTTC.

This clonotype was found once. The chain joins TRBV5-1 to TRBJ1-6, with TRBD1 as a possible D gene (5 bases). V lost 7 bases and J 8 bases, leaving 19 bases between the germline ends. The CDR3 is 15 residues long. Germline V CDR1 and CDR2: SGHRS, YFSETQ. The CDR3 nucleotides read TGCGCCAGCGCCCGGTCCGGGGGACGGGATTCACCCCTCCACTTT. Its protein product is CASARSGGRDSPLHF.

The chain is built from TRBV7-2 and TRBJ1-4, with TRBD1 as a possible D gene (5 bases). Trimming cost V 5 bases and J 5 bases, with 18 bases left between them. The V gene's germline CDR1 is SGHTA and CDR2 FQGNSA. The CDR3 totals 16 residues. The CDR3 DNA sequence: TGTGCCAGCAGCCTAGGGATCAGGGAACAGAATGAAAAACTGTTTTTT. It encodes CASSLGIREQNEKLFF. The full variable domain, rest sourced from reference TRBV7-2 and TRBJ1-4, is GAGVSQSPSNKVTEKGKDVELRCDPISGHTALYWYRQSLGQGLEFLIYFQGNSAPDKSGLPSDRFSAERTGGSVSTLTIQRTQQEDSAVYLCASSLGIREQNEKLFFGSGTQLSVL.

The chain recombines TRBV12-5 with TRBJ2-1; perhaps TRBD2 as D (6 bases). CDR3 length equals 16 residues. The germline gives CDR1 LGHNT, CDR2 FRNRAP. V gave up 1 base and J gave up 3 bases, with 13 bases separating them. CDR3 in DNA: TGTGCTAGTGGTTTGGACCCACGACTAGGCTACAATGAGCAGTTCTTC. Translating it yields CASGLDPRLGYNEQFF.

The chain is built from TRBV7-2 and TRBJ2-1; 10 bases match TRBD2. The CDR3 runs to 14 residues. The ends lost 3 bases at V and 9 bases at J; junction bases unmatched: 5. Germline V gene data show CDR1 as SGHTA and CDR2 as FQGNSA. Here the CDR3 reads CASSFLAGVTEQFF. CDR3 nucleotides: TGTGCCAGCAGCTTTCTAGCGGGAGTTACTGAGCAGTTCTTC.

This clonotype was counted once. Being one base from a much bigger clone, this may be a read error. The V and J genes are TRBV20-1 and TRBJ2-3; the match to TRBD2 covers 8 bases. Germline V gene lookup returns CDR1 DFQATT and CDR2 SNEGSKA (reference sequence). The CDR3 is made up of 15 amino acids. CDR3 bases: TGCAGTGCTAGTTTGTCCAGCGGGAGCGCAGATACGCGGTATTTT. It translates to CSASLSSGSADTRYF.

The table lists this clonotype with a few counts. The chain recombines TRBV21-1 with TRBJ2-7. TRBV21-1 corresponds to a pseudogene. This CDR3 has 13 amino acids. The CDR3 region is CASSKAVRDEQYF. The DNA for the CDR3 is TGTGCCAGCAGCAAAGCGGTACGGGACGAGCAGTACTTC.

The V and J genes are TRBV5-1 and TRBJ2-7; perhaps TRBD2 as D (5 bases). Germline-derived CDR1 and CDR2 are SGHRS and YFSETQ. This CDR3 has 15 residues. V lost 2 bases and J lost 0, with 12 bases in between. CDR3 loop: CASSLAVLTSYEQYF. DNA of the CDR3: TGCGCCAGCAGCTTAGCGGTTCTAACCTCCTACGAGCAGTACTTC.

CDR3 sequence: CASSPWGSGSSGELFF. CDR3 coding DNA: TGTGCCAGCAGCCCATGGGGTAGCGGGAGCTCCGGGGAGCTGTTTTTT. The chain recombines TRBV7-3 with TRBJ2-2; 9 nucleotides line up with TRBD2. The J segment lost 6 bases and the V segment lost 5 bases, leaving 10 bases of the junction unmatched. Germline V gene sequence: CDR1 SGHTA, CDR2 FQGTGA. This CDR3 region has 16 residues.

This clonotype was counted between two and nine times. This chain links TRBV6-1 with TRBJ2-7; tentatively, D is TRBD1 or TRBD2 (6 bases each). Trimming took off 8 bases at V and 2 bases at J, with 19 bases between the two ends. CDR1 MNHNS and CDR2 SASEGT come from the germline V gene. The CDR3 is 15 residues long. For the CDR3, the DNA is TGTGCCAGCTATAGGGGGGACACGGGAACCTACGAGCAGTACTTC. It is translated as CASYRGDTGTYEQYF.

The chain links TRBV29-1 to TRBJ2-3; perhaps D is TRBD1 or TRBD2 (5 bases each). Trimming stripped 2 bases from V and 4 bases from J, with 13 bases between. Per the germline V gene, CDR1 is SQVTM and CDR2 is ANQGSEA. The CDR3 has 14 residues. CDR3 protein: CSVELGGMADTQYF. CDR3 DNA: TGCAGCGTTGAACTTGGGGGAATGGCAGATACGCAGTATTTT.

This clonotype was observed a handful of times. The V call is TRBV10-3, the J call TRBJ1-1; D not certain. The CDR3 length is 13 residues. Trimming removed 2 bases at V and 1 base at J, with 5 bases between. Germline V gene lookup returns CDR1 ENHRY and CDR2 SYGVKD. The CDR3 nucleotides read TGTGCCATCAGTGAGGAGGGGAACACTGAAGCTTTCTTT. Translating it yields CAISEEGNTEAFF.

This clonotype was detected once. The J gene is TRBJ2-7, the V gene TRBV28; no clear D gene. The germline CDR1 and CDR2 sequences are MDHEN and SYDVKM. This CDR3 contains 14 residues. Trimming took 6 bases from V and 1 from J, leaving 13 bases between them. The CDR3 bases are TGTGCCAGCAGGGCTACCGCTAGATCCTACGAGCAGTACTTC. The encoded protein is CASRATARSYEQYF.

This chain connects TRBV29-1 to TRBJ2-7; 10 bases match TRBD1. CDR1 is SQVTM, CDR2 ANQGSEA, per germline. This CDR3 contains 12 residues. J lost 6 bases, V lost 2 bases, and 1 base had no gene match. CDR3 region: CSVERTGGEQYF. In DNA form, the CDR3 reads TGCAGCGTTGAAAGGACAGGGGGCGAGCAGTACTTC.

The genes are TRBV2 and TRBJ1-2, with TRBD1 matching 9 bases. The CDR3 consists of 17 residues. With V trimmed by 8 bases and J by 4 bases, 17 bases remained unmatched. The V gene's germline CDR1 is SNHLY and CDR2 FYNNEI. The CDR3 loop is CASPSGRGQGRTYGYTF. The CDR3 nucleotides read TGTGCCAGCCCGAGCGGAAGGGGACAGGGTAGAACCTATGGCTACACCTTC.

This clonotype was seen once. The chain joins TRBV24-1 to TRBJ1-4; tentative D call: TRBD1 (5 bases). V lost 4 bases to trimming and J lost 6 bases, with 14 bases between them. The germline gives CDR1 KGHDR, CDR2 SFDVKD. This CDR3 spans 15 amino acids. The DNA of the CDR3 is TGTGCCACCAGTGACTCCAGGGATGGGGATGAAAAACTGTTTTTT. It encodes CATSDSRDGDEKLFF.

V usage is TRBV18 and J usage is TRBJ2-3; D is uncertain. Deletions cut 2 bases from V and 5 bases from J, with 8 bases between. The CDR3 has 13 residues. From germline, CDR1 is KGHSH and CDR2 LQKENI. The CDR3 loop reads CASSPARRDTQYF. The CDR3 DNA is TGTGCCAGCTCACCAGCGAGGCGAGATACGCAGTATTTT.

Only one count was recorded for this clonotype. J is TRBJ2-1 and V is TRBV18; 9 nucleotides match TRBD2. CDR1 KGHSH and CDR2 LQKENI come from the germline V gene. The CDR3 has 15 residues. The J segment lost 5 bases and the V segment lost 6 bases, leaving 8 bases of the junction unmatched. The CDR3 protein is CASSFLAGADNEQFF. CDR3 nucleotide sequence: TGTGCCAGCTCGTTCTTAGCGGGAGCGGACAATGAGCAGTTCTTC.

This chain links TRBV7-2 with TRBJ2-1; D perhaps matches TRBD2 (6 bases). Per germline, CDR1 SGHTA and CDR2 FQGNSA. The CDR3 is made up of 16 amino acids. Trimming took off 3 bases at V and 4 bases at J, with 16 bases between the two ends. This chain's CDR3 is CASSFLSWDSYNEQFF. The CDR3 coding sequence is TGTGCCAGCAGCTTCCTATCATGGGACTCGTACAATGAGCAGTTCTTC.

Here the CDR3 DNA reads TGTGCCAGCAGCTTAGTTGCTCTAGCGACAGAGACCCAGTACTTC. Translation: CASSLVALATETQYF. The chain couples TRBV7-9 to TRBJ2-5, with D tentatively TRBD2 (6 bases). V lost 1 base and J 4 bases, leaving 13 bases between the germline ends. This CDR3 spans 15 amino acids. Germline CDR1 and CDR2: SEHNR and FQNEAQ (reference sequence).

The J gene is TRBJ2-5, the V gene TRBV6-4, with D maybe TRBD1 (5 bases). V lost 0 bases to trimming and J lost 11 bases, with 13 bases between them. Germline lookup yields CDR1 MRHNA and CDR2 SNTAGT. The CDR3 runs 13 residues. In DNA, the CDR3 is TGTGCCAGCAGTGACTCCCGCGTGACAGCGCAGTACTTC. This codes for CASSDSRVTAQYF.

The chain has TRBV5-1 and TRBJ2-5; no firm D call. The V end was cut by 0 bases, the J end by 1 base, with 7 bases between. This CDR3 has 14 residues. In germline, CDR1 is SGHRS, CDR2 YFSETQ. This CDR3 reads CASSLGPVQETQYF. The CDR3 DNA sequence: TGCGCCAGCAGCTTGGGTCCGGTCCAAGAGACCCAGTACTTC.

The chain couples TRBV4-1 to TRBJ1-1; TRBD1 agrees at 8 bases. The CDR3 covers 16 residues. V lost 3 bases and J lost 11; bases outside the gene matches: 17. Germline V gene sequence: CDR1 MGHRA, CDR2 YSYEKL. The CDR3 region has the DNA TGCGCCAGCAGCCATCCGGCGACAAAGCCTCGGACAGGGGCTTTCTTT. It codes for CASSHPATKPRTGAFF.